These 16 T cell receptor beta chains were all obtained from the same sample, sequenced in a study of early T cells in non-severe SARS-CoV-2 infection. TCRdb called the 5' RACE reads again in MiXCR, with one record for every CDR3 protein. Of 35,000 to 45,000 distinct CDR3 sequences listed, roughly 5.7% are singletons. The source was whole blood, collected at baseline. The source of these receptors is an adult who was a healthcare worker with PCR-confirmed SARS-CoV-2 infection or an uninfected control (not recorded which).

This clonotype has more than one count but fewer than ten. This chain links TRBV5-6 with TRBJ1-4; D is uncertain. The CDR3 is 13 amino acids. Germline loops: CDR1 SGHDT, CDR2 YYEEEE. Trimming took 2 bases from V and 8 from J, leaving 10 bases between them. CDR3 coding DNA: TGTGCCAGCAGCTTTCGTAATGAAGAAAAACTGTTTTTT. It yields the protein CASSFRNEEKLFF.

The table lists this clonotype with many counts. The chain recombines TRBV20-1 with TRBJ1-1; no definite D call. The V gene's germline CDR1 is DFQATT and CDR2 SNEGSKA (reference sequence). The CDR3 spans 13 residues. The germline V and J ends were trimmed by 3 bases and 6 bases, with 14 bases remaining between them. CDR3 nucleotides: TGCAGTGCTAGTGACGGCCTCATCGCTGAAGCTTTCTTT. It specifies CSASDGLIAEAFF.

The chain employs TRBV30 and TRBJ2-7, with TRBD2 matching over 7 bases. The CDR3 length is 14 residues. Trimming took 4 bases from V and 3 from J; bases not matched to a gene: 9. The V gene's germline CDR1 is GTSNPN and CDR2 SVGIG (reference sequence). CDR3 in DNA: TGTGCCTGGAACCTCGGGACTAAATTCTACGAGCAGTACTTC. This sequence encodes CAWNLGTKFYEQYF.

Ten or more counts support this clonotype. This chain uses TRBV6-1 with TRBJ2-1, with a tentative D call TRBD2 (6 bases). This CDR3 comprises 13 residues. Germline V gene data show CDR1 as MNHNS and CDR2 as SASEGT. V lost 6 bases and J lost 2, with 8 bases in between. The CDR3 sequence is CASSGTPYNEQFF. The CDR3 nucleotides are TGTGCCAGCAGCGGGACTCCCTACAATGAGCAGTTCTTC.

On this clonotype: Given a much more abundant clone one base away, this may be a read error. The gene calls are TRBV27 and TRBJ1-3; D is unresolved. V was clipped by 4 bases and J by 0 bases, with 13 bases between them. The CDR3 covers 16 residues. Germline loops: CDR1 MNHEY, CDR2 SMNVEV (reference sequence). The CDR3 sequence is CASSSSGSTSGNTIYF. CDR3 bases: TGTGCCAGCAGTTCCTCAGGCTCAACCTCTGGAAACACCATATATTTT.

CDR3 DNA: TGTGCCAGCAGCTTGAACAGGGGCTTCCTTGGCTACACCTTC. Amino acids: CASSLNRGFLGYTF. The chain combines TRBV5-6 with TRBJ1-2; 7 bases align to TRBD1. Germline V gives CDR1 SGHDT, CDR2 YYEEEE. There are 14 residues in the CDR3. The J segment lost 7 bases and the V segment lost 1 base, leaving 7 bases of the junction unmatched.

To note about this clonotype: A single base separates this from a much larger clone, so it may be a read error. V is TRBV28 and J is TRBJ2-1; 7 bases are shared with TRBD2. Germline V CDR1 and CDR2: MDHEN, SYDVKM. The CDR3 spans 15 residues. V shed 5 bases and J 4 bases; nucleotides not matched to a gene: 8. CDR3 nucleotides: TGTGCCAGCAGTCCGATTAGCGGGTTTTACAATGAGCAGTTCTTC. Its protein is CASSPISGFYNEQFF. Supplemented by reference TRBV28 and TRBJ2-1, the full variable domain reads DVKVTQSSRYLVKRTGEKVFLECVQDMDHENMFWYRQDPGLGLRLIYFSYDVKMKEKGDIPEGYSVSREKKERFSLILESASTNQTSMYLCASSPISGFYNEQFFGPGTRLTVL.

This clonotype was counted many times. The rearrangement links TRBV7-2 to TRBJ2-2, with D uncertain. Germline loops: CDR1 SGHTA, CDR2 FQGNSA. This CDR3 is 12 amino acids long. V was shortened by 4 bases and J by 2 bases, with 2 bases between the two germline ends. CDR3 bases: TGTGCCAGCAGCTATAACACCGGGGAGCTGTTTTTT. Amino acids: CASSYNTGELFF.

V usage is TRBV19 and J usage is TRBJ2-3, with D tentatively TRBD2 (6 bases). There are 15 residues in the CDR3. V lost 5 bases, J lost 2 bases, and 14 bases lay in between. Germline CDR1 LNHDA, CDR2 SQIVND (reference sequence). The chain's CDR3 is CASSSGGRPTDTQYF. The CDR3 coding sequence is TGTGCCAGTAGTTCCGGTGGGAGGCCCACAGATACGCAGTATTTT. The complete variable domain, with remaining parts taken from reference TRBV19 and TRBJ2-3, reads DGGITQSPKYLFRKEGQNVTLSCEQNLNHDAMYWYRQDPGQGLRLIYYSQIVNDFQKGDIAEGYSVSREKKESFPLTVTSAQKNPTAFYLCASSSGGRPTDTQYFGPGTRLTVL.

This clonotype was recorded at least ten times. The rearrangement joins TRBV7-8 to TRBJ2-1; D is possibly TRBD2 (6 bases). The germline V gene encodes CDR1 SGHVS and CDR2 FQNEAQ. Trimming cost V 5 bases and J 5 bases, with 16 bases left between them. CDR3 length: 15 residues. CDR3 sequence: CASSVGLNINNEQFF. CDR3 nucleotides: TGTGCCAGCAGCGTGGGACTTAATATTAACAATGAGCAGTTCTTC.

This clonotype has ten or more counts. J is TRBJ1-2 and V is TRBV7-2, with D possibly matching TRBD1 (6 bases). Trimming cost V 2 bases and J 2 bases, with 12 bases left between them. CDR1 is SGHTA and CDR2 is FQGNSA in the germline V gene. The CDR3 spans 15 residues. CDR3 region: CASSLYRESNYGYTF. The CDR3 bases are TGTGCCAGCAGCTTATACAGGGAATCGAACTATGGCTACACCTTC.

This clonotype has a count of ten or more. This chain links TRBV11-3 with TRBJ2-3, with 13 bases fitting TRBD2. This CDR3 has 14 amino acids. The germline gives CDR1 SGHNT, CDR2 YENEEA. Trimming took 4 bases from V and 7 from J; bases not matched to a gene: 2. CDR3 amino acids: CASSSGTSGNTQYF. DNA of the CDR3: TGTGCCAGCAGCTCCGGGACTAGCGGGAATACGCAGTATTTT.

There are many counts of this clonotype. V gene TRBV6-1 combines with J gene TRBJ1-1; no firm D call. The V gene's germline CDR1 is MNHNS and CDR2 SASEGT. Trimming removed 8 bases from V and 1 base from J, with 11 bases in between. This CDR3 has 13 residues. CDR3 nucleotides: TGTGCCAGCGTGATACACGGGAACACTGAAGCTTTCTTT. Encoded protein: CASVIHGNTEAFF.

This chain links TRBV30 with TRBJ1-1; D is uncertain. The CDR3 extends over 13 amino acids. V lost 0 bases and J lost 4, with 9 bases in between. CDR1 GTSNPN and CDR2 SVGIG come from the germline V gene (reference sequence). The CDR3 loop reads CAWSVKGATEAFF. CDR3 in DNA: TGTGCCTGGAGTGTTAAGGGAGCCACTGAAGCTTTCTTT.

This clonotype has at least ten counts. The V gene is TRBV6-2 or TRBV6-3, the J gene TRBJ2-3, with D unresolved. The CDR3 extends over 14 amino acids. Germline CDR1 MNHEY, CDR2 SVGEGT. Trimming cost V 1 base and J 4 bases, with 9 bases left between them. CDR3 loop: CASSYWFTSDTQYF. In nucleotides, the CDR3 is TGTGCCAGCAGTTACTGGTTTACTTCAGATACGCAGTATTTT.

Ten or more counts support this clonotype. CDR3 sequence: CASSLEGQPQHF. The CDR3 DNA sequence: TGTGCCAGCAGCTTAGAGGGTCAGCCCCAGCATTTT. The chain uses TRBV5-5 and TRBJ1-5; no firm D call. The CDR3 runs to 12 residues. Germline V gene lookup returns CDR1 SGHKS and CDR2 YYEKEE (reference sequence). V lost 2 bases to trimming and J lost 6 bases, with 6 bases between them. The full variable domain, its missing parts supplied by reference TRBV5-5 and TRBJ1-5, is DAGVTQSPTHLIKTRGQQVTLRCSPISGHKSVSWYQQVLGQGPQFIFQYYEKEERGRGNFPDRFSARQFPNYSSELNVNALLLGDSALYLCASSLEGQPQHFGDGTRLSIL.